This T cell receptor beta chain derives from a study of T cell responses to AZD1222 COVID-19 vaccine. Looking at the study overall: Second-dose intervals near 4 or 12 weeks were combined.

With respect to this clone: Antigen: not known.

Trimming removed 5 bases from V and 5 bases from J, with 15 bases in between. The CDR3 loop spans 14 amino acids. Germline assignment: CDR1 WSHSY and CDR2 SAAADI. Study-wide results and caveats: Nearly half of unique spike-specific TCRs reportedly avoided B.1.351 and B.1.1.7 mutated regions. Donors were largely white British and mainly female; clonal diversity was possibly underestimated. Repertoires were collected only later (after the peak T cell response had occurred).

The table came from immunoSEQ multiplex PCR; TCRdb's copy has only in-frame clones and leaves some out. The data show about 100,000 clones, approximately 87% seen once. The V gene is TRBV10-2, the J gene TRBJ1-2; D is ambiguous. The receptor was isolated from an adult in good health. Sequenced material: peripheral blood, taken on day 0 of AZD1222 vaccination. The CDR3 DNA reads TGCGCCAGCAGTACCCCGGATACTGAGTATGGCTACACCTTC. Amino acid sequence: CASSTPDTEYGYTF.